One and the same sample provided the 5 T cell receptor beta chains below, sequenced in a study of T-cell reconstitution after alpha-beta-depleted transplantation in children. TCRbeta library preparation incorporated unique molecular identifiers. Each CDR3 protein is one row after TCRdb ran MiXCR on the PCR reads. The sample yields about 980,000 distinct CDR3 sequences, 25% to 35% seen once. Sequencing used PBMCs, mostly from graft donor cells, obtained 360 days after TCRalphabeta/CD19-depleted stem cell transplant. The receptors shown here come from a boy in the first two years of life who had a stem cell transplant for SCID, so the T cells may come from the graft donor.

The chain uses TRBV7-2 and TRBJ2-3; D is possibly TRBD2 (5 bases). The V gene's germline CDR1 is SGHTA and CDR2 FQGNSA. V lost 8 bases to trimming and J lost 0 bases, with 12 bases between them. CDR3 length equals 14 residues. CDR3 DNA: TGTGCCAGCGCCCTGCGGGTGAGCACAGATACGCAGTATTTT. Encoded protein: CASALRVSTDTQYF.

The DNA of the CDR3 is TGCGCCAGCCGCACATGGAGCGGGGGGACAGATACGCAGTATTTT. As protein: CASRTWSGGTDTQYF. This chain uses TRBV5-1 with TRBJ2-3, with TRBD2 matching 9 bases. Germline assignment: CDR1 SGHRS and CDR2 YFSETQ. V dropped 7 bases and J dropped 3; count of bases not matched to a gene: 9. The CDR3 extends over 15 amino acids.

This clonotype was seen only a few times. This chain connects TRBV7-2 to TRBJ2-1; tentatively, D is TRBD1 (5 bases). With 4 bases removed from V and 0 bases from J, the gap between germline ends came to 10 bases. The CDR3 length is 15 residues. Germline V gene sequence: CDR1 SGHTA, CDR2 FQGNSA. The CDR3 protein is CASSSRTPSYNEQFF. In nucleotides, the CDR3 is TGTGCCAGCAGCTCTCGGACACCCTCCTACAATGAGCAGTTCTTC. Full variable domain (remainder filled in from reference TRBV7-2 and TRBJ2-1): GAGVSQSPSNKVTEKGKDVELRCDPISGHTALYWYRQSLGQGLEFLIYFQGNSAPDKSGLPSDRFSAERTGGSVSTLTIQRTQQEDSAVYLCASSSRTPSYNEQFFGPGTRLTVL.

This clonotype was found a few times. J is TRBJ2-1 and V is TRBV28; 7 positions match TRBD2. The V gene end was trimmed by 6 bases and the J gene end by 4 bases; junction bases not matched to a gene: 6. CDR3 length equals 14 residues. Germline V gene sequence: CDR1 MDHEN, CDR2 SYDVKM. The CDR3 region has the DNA TGTGCCAGCAGCGTGTCTAGCGGATACAATGAGCAGTTCTTC. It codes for CASSVSSGYNEQFF.

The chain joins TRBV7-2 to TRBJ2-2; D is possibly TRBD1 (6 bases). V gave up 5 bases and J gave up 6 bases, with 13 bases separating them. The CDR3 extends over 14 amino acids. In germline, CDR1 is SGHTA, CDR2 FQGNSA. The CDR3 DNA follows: TGTGCCAGCAGCCCGGACCGGACAGCCGGGGAGCTGTTTTTT. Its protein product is CASSPDRTAGELFF.